This T cell receptor (beta chain) was sequenced in a study of Graves' ophthalmopathy and Graves' hyperthyroidism. Using RNA transcripts, the TCR beta CDR3 regions were amplified. First-round RT-PCR relied on HTBI primers, and a second-round multiplex PCR came next. TCRdb redid the calling of the multiplex PCR reads with MiXCR, one entry per CDR3 protein. The profile shows about 700,000 distinct CDR3 sequences, about 40% of them singletons. Per germline, CDR1 MGHDK and CDR2 SYGVNS. Trimming cost V 5 bases and J 9 bases; bases outside gene matches: 13. CDR3 length: 15 residues. The sequenced sample was peripheral blood. The chain combines TRBV25-1 with TRBJ2-5; the match to TRBD2 covers 9 bases. The clonotype was recovered from an adult man with Graves' ophthalmopathy. The CDR3 loop reads CASSLALAGRGAQYF. CDR3 DNA sequence: TGTGCCAGCAGTTTAGCCCTAGCGGGGAGGGGGGCCCAGTACTTC.